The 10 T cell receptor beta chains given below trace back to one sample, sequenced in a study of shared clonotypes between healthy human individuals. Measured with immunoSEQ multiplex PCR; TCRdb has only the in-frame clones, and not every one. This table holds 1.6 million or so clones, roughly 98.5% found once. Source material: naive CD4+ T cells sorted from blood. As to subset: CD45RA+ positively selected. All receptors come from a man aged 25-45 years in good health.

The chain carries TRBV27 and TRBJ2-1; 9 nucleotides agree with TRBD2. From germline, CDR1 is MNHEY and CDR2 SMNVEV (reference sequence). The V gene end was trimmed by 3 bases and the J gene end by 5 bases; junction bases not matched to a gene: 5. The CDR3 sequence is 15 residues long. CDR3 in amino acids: CASSFVSSGDNEQFF. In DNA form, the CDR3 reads TGTGCCAGCAGTTTCGTGTCTAGCGGGGACAATGAGCAGTTCTTC.

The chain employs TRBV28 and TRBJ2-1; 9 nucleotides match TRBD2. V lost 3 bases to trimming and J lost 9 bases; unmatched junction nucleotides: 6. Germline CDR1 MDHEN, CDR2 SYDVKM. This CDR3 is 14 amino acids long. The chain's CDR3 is CASSFAGGLVEQFF. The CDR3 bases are TGTGCCAGCAGTTTTGCGGGAGGGCTTGTTGAGCAGTTCTTC. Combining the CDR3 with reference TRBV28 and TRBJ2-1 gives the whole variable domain DVKVTQSSRYLVKRTGEKVFLECVQDMDHENMFWYRQDPGLGLRLIYFSYDVKMKEKGDIPEGYSVSREKKERFSLILESASTNQTSMYLCASSFAGGLVEQFFGPGTRLTVL.

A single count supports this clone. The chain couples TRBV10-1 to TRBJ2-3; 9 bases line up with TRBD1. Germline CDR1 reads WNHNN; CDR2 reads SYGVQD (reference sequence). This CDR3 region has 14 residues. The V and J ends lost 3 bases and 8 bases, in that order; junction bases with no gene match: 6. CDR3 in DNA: TGCGCCAGCAGTGATACAGGGGGCAGCGGTACGCAGTATTTT. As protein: CASSDTGGSGTQYF.

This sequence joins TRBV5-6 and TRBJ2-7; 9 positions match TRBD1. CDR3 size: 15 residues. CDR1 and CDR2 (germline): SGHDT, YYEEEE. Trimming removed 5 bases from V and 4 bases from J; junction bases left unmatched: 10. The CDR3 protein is CASRGAGQGYYEQYF. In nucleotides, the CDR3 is TGTGCCAGCAGGGGAGCGGGACAGGGATATTACGAGCAGTACTTC. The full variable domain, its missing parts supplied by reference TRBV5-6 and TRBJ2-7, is DAGVTQSPTHLIKTRGQQVTLRCSPKSGHDTVSWYQQALGQGPQFIFQYYEEEERQRGNFPDRFSGHQFPNYSSELNVNALLLGDSALYLCASRGAGQGYYEQYFGPGTRLTVT.

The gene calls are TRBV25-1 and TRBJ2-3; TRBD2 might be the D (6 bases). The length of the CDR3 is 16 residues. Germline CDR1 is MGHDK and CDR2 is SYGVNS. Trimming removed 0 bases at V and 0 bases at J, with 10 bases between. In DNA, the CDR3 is TGTGCCAGCAGTGAATATCCCCGGGGGAGCACAGATACGCAGTATTTT. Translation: CASSEYPRGSTDTQYF.

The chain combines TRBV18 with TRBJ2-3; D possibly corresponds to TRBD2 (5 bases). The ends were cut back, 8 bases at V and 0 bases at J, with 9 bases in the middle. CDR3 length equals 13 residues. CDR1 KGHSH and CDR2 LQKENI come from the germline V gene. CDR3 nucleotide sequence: TGTGCCAGCCACCCGGGGAGCACAGATACGCAGTATTTT. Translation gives CASHPGSTDTQYF.

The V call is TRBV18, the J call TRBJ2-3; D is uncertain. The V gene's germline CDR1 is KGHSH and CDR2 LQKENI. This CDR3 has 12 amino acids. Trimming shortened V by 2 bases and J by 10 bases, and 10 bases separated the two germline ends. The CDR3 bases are TGTGCCAGCTCACCAAAAGGGAACCCGCAGTATTTT. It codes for CASSPKGNPQYF.

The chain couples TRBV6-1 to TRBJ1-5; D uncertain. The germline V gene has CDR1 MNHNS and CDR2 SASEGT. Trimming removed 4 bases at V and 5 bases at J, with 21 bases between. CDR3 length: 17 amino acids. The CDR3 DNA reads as TGTGCCAGCAGTGGGAAACCGGCCCCAAGTTGGGATCAGCCCCAGCATTTT. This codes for CASSGKPAPSWDQPQHF.

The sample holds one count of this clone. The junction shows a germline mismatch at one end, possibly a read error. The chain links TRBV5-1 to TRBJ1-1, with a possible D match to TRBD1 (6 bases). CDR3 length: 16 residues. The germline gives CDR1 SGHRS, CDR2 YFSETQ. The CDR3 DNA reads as TGCGCCAGCAGTTTGGGCACAGGGTCGGTAAACACTGAAGCTTTCTTT. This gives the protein CASSLGTGSVNTEAFF.

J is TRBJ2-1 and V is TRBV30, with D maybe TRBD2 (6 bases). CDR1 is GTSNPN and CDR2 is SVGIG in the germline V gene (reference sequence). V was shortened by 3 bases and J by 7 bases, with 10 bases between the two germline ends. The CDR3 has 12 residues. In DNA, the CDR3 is TGTGCCTGGAGCGGGAGCGGAAATGAGCAGTTCTTC. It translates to CAWSGSGNEQFF.